The T cell receptor beta chain under discussion was sequenced for a study of blood T cell repertoires in COVID-19. Overall study context: Sources were T cells, B-cell-depleted T cells, or PBMCs; the material itself was cDNA or gDNA.

Here immunoSEQ multiplex PCR was the method, and the copy in TCRdb shows in-frame clones only, minus some. The table shows almost 500,000 clones, with around nine tenths occurring only once. The germline V and J ends were trimmed by 0 bases and 6 bases, with 13 bases remaining between them. CDR1 is LNHNV and CDR2 is YYDKDF in the germline V gene (reference sequence). The length of the CDR3 is 15 residues. The source is a woman in her sixties who had recovered from COVID-19. The gene calls are TRBV15 and TRBJ2-3; D unclear. Sequencing used PBMCs or T cells enriched from blood (not recorded which). CDR3 DNA: TGTGCCACCAGCAGAGATGCGGCGAGTACCGATACGCAGTATTTT. Translating it yields CATSRDAASTDTQYF.